A selection of T cell receptor beta chains follows, all from one sample in a study of beta chain features in type 1 diabetes. The table came from immunoSEQ multiplex PCR; TCRdb's copy has only in-frame clones and leaves some out. In the table there are roughly 330,000 clones, 8% to 13% of which are singletons. Sequenced: naive CD4+ T cells from blood. These receptors came from a woman in her thirties in good health. Each CDR3 is given with its conserved first and last residue. Fields, in order: D gene, clone size, V gene, J gene, CDR3 protein, CDR3 DNA. D genes are given only for firm matches. Expanded clones are given a class, and other clones once, few, many or no size at all.

d_gene: TRBD2
abundance: few
v_gene: TRBV30
j_gene: TRBJ2-3
CDR3aa: CAWSVVSGSLQGKDTQYF
CDR3nt: TGTGCCTGGAGTGTAGTTAGCGGGAGCCTCCAGGGAAAAGATACGCAGTATTTT

d_gene: .
abundance: few
v_gene: TRBV6-6
j_gene: TRBJ1-1
CDR3aa: CATTLGRDTEAFF
CDR3nt: TGTGCCACTACTCTCGGGCGGGACACTGAAGCTTTCTTT

d_gene: TRBD1
abundance: .
v_gene: TRBV28
j_gene: TRBJ1-2
CDR3aa: CASTLDRVPGYGYTF
CDR3nt: TGTGCCAGCACTCTAGACAGGGTCCCCGGCTATGGCTACACCTTC

d_gene: .
abundance: few
v_gene: TRBV28
j_gene: TRBJ1-1
CDR3aa: CASSTPGLNTEAFF
CDR3nt: TGTGCCAGCAGTACCCCAGGTCTGAACACTGAAGCTTTCTTT

d_gene: .
abundance: .
v_gene: TRBV4-3
j_gene: TRBJ1-5
CDR3aa: CASSQEIGGGQPQHF
CDR3nt: TGCGCCAGCAGCCAAGAAATAGGAGGAGGACAGCCCCAGCATTTT

d_gene: TRBD1
abundance: few
v_gene: TRBV5-1
j_gene: TRBJ2-1
CDR3aa: CASSLDDPGTGDNEQFF
CDR3nt: TGCGCCAGCAGCTTGGACGATCCCGGGACAGGGGATAATGAGCAGTTCTTC

d_gene: TRBD2
abundance: .
v_gene: TRBV7-9
j_gene: TRBJ2-7
CDR3aa: CASSPNLIAGASSYEQYF
CDR3nt: TGTGCCAGCAGCCCTAACCTTATAGCGGGGGCAAGCTCCTACGAGCAGTACTTC

d_gene: .
abundance: few
v_gene: TRBV28
j_gene: TRBJ2-7
CDR3aa: CASSPGDLRVYEQYF
CDR3nt: TGTGCCAGCAGCCCCGGGGACTTACGGGTCTACGAGCAGTACTTC

d_gene: TRBD2
abundance: .
v_gene: TRBV7-9
j_gene: TRBJ2-5
CDR3aa: CASSSRAGVQETQYF
CDR3nt: TGTGCCAGCAGCTCGAGAGCGGGAGTACAAGAGACCCAGTACTTC

d_gene: .
abundance: .
v_gene: TRBV27
j_gene: TRBJ2-7
CDR3aa: CASSWGSGYSYEQYF
CDR3nt: TGTGCCAGCAGTTGGGGTAGCGGCTACTCCTACGAGCAGTACTTC

d_gene: .
abundance: .
v_gene: TRBV11-2
j_gene: TRBJ2-2
CDR3aa: CASSLQKTNTGELFF
CDR3nt: TGTGCCAGCAGCTTACAGAAGACGAACACCGGGGAGCTGTTTTTT

d_gene: TRBD2
abundance: .
v_gene: TRBV19
j_gene: TRBJ2-7
CDR3aa: CASKGGRAYEQYF
CDR3nt: TGTGCCAGTAAAGGCGGGAGGGCCTACGAGCAGTACTTC

d_gene: TRBD2
abundance: few
v_gene: TRBV4-3
j_gene: TRBJ2-7
CDR3aa: CASSQEGLAGGYEQYF
CDR3nt: TGCGCCAGCAGCCAAGAGGGACTAGCGGGAGGGTACGAGCAGTACTTC

d_gene: .
abundance: few
v_gene: TRBV18
j_gene: TRBJ2-1
CDR3aa: CASSPRVIDRHEQFF
CDR3nt: TGTGCCAGCTCACCACGAGTAATAGACAGACATGAGCAGTTCTTC

d_gene: .
abundance: .
v_gene: TRBV29-1
j_gene: TRBJ1-1
CDR3aa: CSATVERTFF
CDR3nt: TGCAGCGCGACGGTTGAGAGGACTTTCTTT

d_gene: .
abundance: few
v_gene: TRBV18
j_gene: TRBJ2-7
CDR3aa: CASSPDSLSSYEQYF
CDR3nt: TGTGCCAGCTCACCTGACAGCCTGAGCTCCTACGAGCAGTACTTC

d_gene: TRBD1
abundance: .
v_gene: TRBV30
j_gene: TRBJ2-7
CDR3aa: CAWSAGQGSYEQYF
CDR3nt: TGTGCCTGGAGTGCCGGACAGGGATCCTACGAGCAGTACTTC

d_gene: TRBD1
abundance: .
v_gene: TRBV30
j_gene: TRBJ1-3
CDR3aa: CACRDRGNTIYF
CDR3nt: TGTGCCTGCCGGGACAGAGGAAACACCATATATTTT

d_gene: TRBD2
abundance: .
v_gene: TRBV7-2
j_gene: TRBJ2-7
CDR3aa: CASSLASGADYEQYF
CDR3nt: TGTGCCAGCAGCTTAGCTAGCGGGGCAGACTACGAGCAGTACTTC

d_gene: TRBD2
abundance: few
v_gene: TRBV6-6
j_gene: TRBJ2-3
CDR3aa: CASSYGGSSTDTQYF
CDR3nt: TGTGCCAGCAGTTACGGCGGGAGTTCTACAGATACGCAGTATTTT

d_gene: .
abundance: .
v_gene: TRBV20-1
j_gene: TRBJ2-1
CDR3aa: CSARVAEQFF
CDR3nt: TGCAGTGCTAGAGTGGCTGAGCAGTTCTTC

d_gene: .
abundance: .
v_gene: TRBV7-6
j_gene: TRBJ2-4
CDR3aa: CASSAPRQNIQYF
CDR3nt: TGTGCCAGCAGCGCCCCTAGGCAAAACATTCAGTACTTC

d_gene: TRBD1
abundance: few
v_gene: TRBV10-3
j_gene: TRBJ2-7
CDR3aa: CAISETGQGAGSYEQYF
CDR3nt: TGTGCCATCAGTGAAACGGGACAGGGGGCTGGGAGCTACGAGCAGTACTTC

d_gene: TRBD1
abundance: few
v_gene: TRBV18
j_gene: TRBJ2-3
CDR3aa: CASSPGQVADTQYF
CDR3nt: TGTGCCAGCTCACCAGGACAGGTGGCAGATACGCAGTATTTT

d_gene: .
abundance: .
v_gene: TRBV9
j_gene: TRBJ2-5
CDR3aa: CASSVAQGSQETQYF
CDR3nt: TGTGCCAGCAGCGTAGCACAGGGATCCCAAGAGACCCAGTACTTC

d_gene: TRBD2
abundance: few
v_gene: TRBV4-3
j_gene: TRBJ2-5
CDR3aa: CASSPGAGGGETQYF
CDR3nt: TGCGCCAGCAGCCCCGGAGCGGGAGGGGGAGAGACCCAGTACTTC

d_gene: .
abundance: .
v_gene: TRBV23-1
j_gene: TRBJ1-2
CDR3aa: CASTDGLSGYTF
CDR3nt: TGCGCCAGCACCGACGGACTTTCTGGCTACACCTTC

d_gene: .
abundance: .
v_gene: TRBV5-4
j_gene: TRBJ1-1
CDR3aa: CASRRTGLGNTEAFF
CDR3nt: TGTGCCAGCAGACGAACAGGGTTGGGGAACACTGAAGCTTTCTTT

d_gene: TRBD1
abundance: few
v_gene: TRBV7-9
j_gene: TRBJ1-2
CDR3aa: CASSSNRGPSYGYTF
CDR3nt: TGTGCCAGCAGCTCGAACAGGGGGCCTTCGTATGGCTACACCTTC

d_gene: TRBD2
abundance: few
v_gene: TRBV14
j_gene: TRBJ2-7
CDR3aa: CASSPYFSGSLAYEQYF
CDR3nt: TGTGCCAGCAGTCCCTACTTTAGCGGGAGCCTGGCCTACGAGCAGTACTTC

d_gene: TRBD1
abundance: .
v_gene: TRBV7-9
j_gene: TRBJ2-7
CDR3aa: CASLRGQGSYEQYF
CDR3nt: TGTGCCAGCCTTAGGGGACAGGGATCCTACGAGCAGTACTTC

d_gene: .
abundance: .
v_gene: TRBV6-6
j_gene: TRBJ2-3
CDR3aa: CASSDSGPTDTQYF
CDR3nt: TGTGCCAGCAGTGATTCAGGGCCCACAGATACGCAGTATTTT

d_gene: .
abundance: .
v_gene: TRBV30
j_gene: TRBJ1-2
CDR3aa: CAWSGLQGIRSGYTF
CDR3nt: TGTGCCTGGAGCGGGTTACAGGGCATCAGGTCTGGCTACACCTTC

d_gene: TRBD2
abundance: few
v_gene: TRBV2
j_gene: TRBJ2-3
CDR3aa: CASSGGTSGHYTDTQYF
CDR3nt: TGTGCCAGCAGTGGGGGGACTAGCGGGCATTACACAGATACGCAGTATTTT

d_gene: .
abundance: few
v_gene: TRBV9
j_gene: TRBJ2-1
CDR3aa: CASSVEGIQDYNEQFF
CDR3nt: TGTGCCAGCAGCGTAGAGGGGATACAAGACTACAATGAGCAGTTCTTC

d_gene: .
abundance: few
v_gene: TRBV30
j_gene: TRBJ2-5
CDR3aa: CACPTQGEETQYF
CDR3nt: TGTGCCTGCCCAACGCAAGGAGAAGAGACCCAGTACTTC

d_gene: TRBD2
abundance: .
v_gene: TRBV7-8
j_gene: TRBJ2-1
CDR3aa: CASSYRPTAGARNEQFF
CDR3nt: TGTGCCAGCAGCTACCGCCCGACAGCGGGAGCGCGAAATGAGCAGTTCTTC

d_gene: .
abundance: few
v_gene: TRBV5-6
j_gene: TRBJ1-1
CDR3aa: CASSSFTEAFF
CDR3nt: TGTGCCAGCAGCTCGTTCACTGAAGCTTTCTTT

d_gene: .
abundance: .
v_gene: TRBV6-5
j_gene: TRBJ2-1
CDR3aa: CASSSATEPLYNEQFF
CDR3nt: TGTGCCAGCAGTTCCGCGACTGAACCCCTTTACAATGAGCAGTTCTTC

d_gene: .
abundance: .
v_gene: TRBV7-3
j_gene: TRBJ1-2
CDR3aa: CASRESGQGGYGYTF
CDR3nt: TGTGCCAGCAGAGAATCTGGGCAGGGCGGCTATGGCTACACCTTC

d_gene: .
abundance: few
v_gene: TRBV30
j_gene: TRBJ1-1
CDR3aa: CAWSVLKGAEAFF
CDR3nt: TGTGCCTGGAGTGTACTAAAAGGGGCTGAAGCTTTCTTT

d_gene: TRBD2
abundance: .
v_gene: TRBV5-4
j_gene: TRBJ2-7
CDR3aa: CASSSGLAGVSYEQYF
CDR3nt: TGTGCCAGCAGCTCCGGACTAGCGGGGGTCTCCTACGAGCAGTACTTC